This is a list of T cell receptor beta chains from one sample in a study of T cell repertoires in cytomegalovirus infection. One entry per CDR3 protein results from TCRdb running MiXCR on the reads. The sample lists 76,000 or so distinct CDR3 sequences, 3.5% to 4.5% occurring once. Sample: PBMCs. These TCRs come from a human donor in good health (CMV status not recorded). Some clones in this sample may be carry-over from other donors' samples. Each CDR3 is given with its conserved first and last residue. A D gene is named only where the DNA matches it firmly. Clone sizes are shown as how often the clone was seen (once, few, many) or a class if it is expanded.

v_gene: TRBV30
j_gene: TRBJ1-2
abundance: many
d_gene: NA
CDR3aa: CAWSVTGTGYTF
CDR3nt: TGTGCCTGGAGTGTAACAGGGACTGGCTACACCTTC

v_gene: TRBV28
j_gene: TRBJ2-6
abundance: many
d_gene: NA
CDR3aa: CASGVGAGANVLTF
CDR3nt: TGTGCCAGCGGAGTGGGGGCTGGGGCCAACGTCCTGACTTTC

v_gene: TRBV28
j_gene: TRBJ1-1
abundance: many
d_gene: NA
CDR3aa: CASSLLANTEAFF
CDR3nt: TGTGCCAGCAGTTTATTGGCGAACACTGAAGCTTTCTTT

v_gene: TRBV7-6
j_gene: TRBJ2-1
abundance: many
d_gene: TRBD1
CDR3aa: CASSWNRPDRGKYNEQFF
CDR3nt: TGTGCCAGCAGCTGGAATCGCCCCGACAGGGGAAAATACAATGAGCAGTTCTTC

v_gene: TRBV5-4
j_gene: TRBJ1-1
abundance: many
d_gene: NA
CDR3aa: CASSLVGRLLNTEAFF
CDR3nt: TGTGCCAGCAGCTTGGTGGGCAGGCTCTTGAACACTGAAGCTTTCTTT

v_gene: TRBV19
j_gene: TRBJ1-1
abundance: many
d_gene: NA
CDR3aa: CASSLNRDAEAFF
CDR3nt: TGTGCCAGTAGCCTAAACCGGGACGCTGAAGCTTTCTTT

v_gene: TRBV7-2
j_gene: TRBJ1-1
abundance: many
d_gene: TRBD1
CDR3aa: CASRYKTGVTEAFF
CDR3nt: TGTGCCAGCAGATATAAGACAGGGGTCACTGAAGCTTTCTTT

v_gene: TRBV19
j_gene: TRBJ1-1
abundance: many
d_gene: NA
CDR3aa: CASMPGSMELRTEAFF
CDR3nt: TGTGCCAGTATGCCCGGGTCAATGGAGTTGAGGACTGAAGCTTTCTTT

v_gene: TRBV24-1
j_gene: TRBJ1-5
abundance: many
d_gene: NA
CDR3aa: CATSEPPGFAQHF
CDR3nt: TGTGCCACCAGTGAGCCCCCAGGGTTCGCCCAGCATTTT

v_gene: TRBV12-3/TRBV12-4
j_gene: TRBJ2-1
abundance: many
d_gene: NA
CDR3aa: CASSSLSLLGGERSYNEQFF
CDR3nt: TGTGCCAGCAGCTCCCTAAGCCTTCTTGGGGGAGAAAGGTCCTACAATGAGCAGTTCTTC

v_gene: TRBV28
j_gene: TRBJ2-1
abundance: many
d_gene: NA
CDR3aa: CATSGIGRTGEQFF
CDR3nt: TGTGCCACATCCGGCATAGGTCGGACCGGTGAGCAGTTCTTC

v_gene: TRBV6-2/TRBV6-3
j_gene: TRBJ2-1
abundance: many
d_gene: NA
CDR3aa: CATKILNEQFF
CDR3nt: TGTGCCACCAAAATACTCAATGAGCAGTTCTTC

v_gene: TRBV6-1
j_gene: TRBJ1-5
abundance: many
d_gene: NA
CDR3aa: CASSQGGVNQPQHF
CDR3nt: TGTGCCAGCAGCCAAGGCGGGGTAAATCAGCCCCAGCATTTT

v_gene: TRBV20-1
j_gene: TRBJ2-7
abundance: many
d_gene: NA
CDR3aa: CSARGGAAYEQYF
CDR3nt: TGCAGTGCTAGAGGCGGGGCCGCCTACGAGCAGTACTTC

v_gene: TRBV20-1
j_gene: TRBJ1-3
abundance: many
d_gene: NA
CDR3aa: CSASSGAGNTIYF
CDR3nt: TGCAGTGCTAGTTCGGGGGCTGGAAACACCATATATTTT

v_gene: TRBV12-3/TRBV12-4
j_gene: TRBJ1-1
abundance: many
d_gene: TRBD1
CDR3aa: CASSSTGRQTEAFF
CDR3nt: TGTGCCAGCAGCTCGACAGGGCGGCAGACTGAAGCTTTCTTT

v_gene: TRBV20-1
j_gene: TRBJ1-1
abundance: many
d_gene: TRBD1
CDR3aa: CSAWVTGNDMNTEAFF
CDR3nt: TGCAGTGCTTGGGTGACAGGGAACGACATGAACACTGAAGCTTTCTTT

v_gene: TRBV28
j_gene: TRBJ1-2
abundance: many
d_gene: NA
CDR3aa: CASSLSGVGYTF
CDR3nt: TGTGCCAGCAGTTTATCAGGGGTTGGCTACACCTTC

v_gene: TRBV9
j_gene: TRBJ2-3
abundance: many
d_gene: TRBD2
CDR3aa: CASSAPTSGSTDTQYF
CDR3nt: TGTGCCAGCAGCGCCCCGACTAGCGGGAGCACAGATACGCAGTATTTT

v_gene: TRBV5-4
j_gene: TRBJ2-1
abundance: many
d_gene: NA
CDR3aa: CASSLDFNNEQFF
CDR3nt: TGTGCCAGCAGCTTGGACTTTAACAATGAGCAGTTCTTC

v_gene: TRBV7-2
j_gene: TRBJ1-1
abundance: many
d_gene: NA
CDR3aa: CASSLARQAPTEAFF
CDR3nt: TGTGCCAGCAGCTTAGCTAGGCAGGCTCCAACCGAAGCTTTCTTT

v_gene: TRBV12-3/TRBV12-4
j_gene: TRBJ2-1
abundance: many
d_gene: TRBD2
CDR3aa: CASTRTSGRADEQFF
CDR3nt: TGTGCCAGCACTAGGACTAGCGGGAGGGCGGATGAGCAGTTCTTC

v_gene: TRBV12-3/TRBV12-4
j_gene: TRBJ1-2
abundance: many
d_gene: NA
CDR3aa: CASSFGTSNYGYTF
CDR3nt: TGTGCCAGCAGTTTCGGGACATCCAACTATGGCTACACCTTC

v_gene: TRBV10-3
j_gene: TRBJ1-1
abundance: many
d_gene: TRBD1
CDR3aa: CAIRDRGGTEAFF
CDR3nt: TGTGCCATCAGGGACAGGGGAGGCACTGAAGCTTTCTTT

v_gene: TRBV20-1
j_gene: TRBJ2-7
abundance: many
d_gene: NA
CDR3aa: CSARSFLQGYEQYF
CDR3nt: TGCAGTGCTAGATCCTTCCTACAGGGCTACGAGCAGTACTTC

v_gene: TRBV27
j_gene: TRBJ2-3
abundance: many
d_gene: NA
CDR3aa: CASSPLIGLTDTQYF
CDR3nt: TGTGCCAGCAGTCCCCTCATAGGCCTCACAGATACGCAGTATTTT

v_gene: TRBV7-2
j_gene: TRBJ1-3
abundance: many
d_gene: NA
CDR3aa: CASSFPGNTIYF
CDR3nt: TGTGCCAGCAGCTTTCCTGGAAACACCATATATTTT

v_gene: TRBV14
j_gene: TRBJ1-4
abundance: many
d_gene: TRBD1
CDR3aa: CASSQVGTGSGEDEKLFF
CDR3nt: TGTGCCAGCAGCCAAGTGGGGACAGGGAGCGGAGAGGATGAAAAACTGTTTTTT

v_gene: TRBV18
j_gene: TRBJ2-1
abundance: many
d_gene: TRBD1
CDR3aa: CASSPGTGDQFF
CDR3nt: TGTGCCAGCTCCCCCGGGACAGGGGACCAGTTCTTC

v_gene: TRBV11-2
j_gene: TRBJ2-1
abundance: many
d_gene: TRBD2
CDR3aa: CASSLPGLAGVEQFF
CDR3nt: TGTGCCAGCAGTTTACCGGGACTAGCGGGGGTGGAGCAGTTCTTC

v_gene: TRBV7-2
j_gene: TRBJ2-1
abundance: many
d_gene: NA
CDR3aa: CASSLARTAYNEQFF
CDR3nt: TGTGCCAGCAGCTTAGCGCGGACGGCTTACAATGAGCAGTTCTTC

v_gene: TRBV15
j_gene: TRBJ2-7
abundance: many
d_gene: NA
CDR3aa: CATSRDRAGSYEQYF
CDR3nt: TGTGCCACCAGCAGAGATAGGGCAGGAAGCTACGAGCAGTACTTC

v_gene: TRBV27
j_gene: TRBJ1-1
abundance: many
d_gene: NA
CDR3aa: CASSRGGAAYTEAFF
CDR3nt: TGTGCCAGCAGCCGCGGAGGGGCTGCGTACACTGAAGCTTTCTTT

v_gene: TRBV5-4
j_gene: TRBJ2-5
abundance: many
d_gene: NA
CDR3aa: CASSLSETAVRETQYF
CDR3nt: TGTGCCAGCAGCTTGTCCGAGACAGCCGTAAGAGAGACCCAGTACTTC

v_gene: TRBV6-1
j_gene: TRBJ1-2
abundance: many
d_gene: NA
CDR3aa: CASSFLSRASTF
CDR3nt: TGTGCCAGCAGTTTTCTGAGCAGGGCCAGCACCTTC

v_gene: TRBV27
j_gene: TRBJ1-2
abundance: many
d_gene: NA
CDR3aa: CASSFLHGGYTF
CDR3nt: TGTGCCAGCAGTTTCTTGCACGGGGGCTACACCTTC

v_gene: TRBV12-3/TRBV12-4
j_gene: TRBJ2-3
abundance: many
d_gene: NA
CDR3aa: CASQARDAGTDTQYF
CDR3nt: TGTGCCAGTCAAGCAAGGGACGCCGGCACAGATACGCAGTATTTT

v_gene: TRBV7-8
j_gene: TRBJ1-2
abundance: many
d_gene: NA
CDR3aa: CASSLDRRGKGGYTF
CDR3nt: TGTGCCAGCAGCTTAGACCGACGGGGAAAGGGTGGCTACACCTTC

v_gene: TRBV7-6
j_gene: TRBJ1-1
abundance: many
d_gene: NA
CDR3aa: CASSSRQVNTEAFF
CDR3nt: TGTGCCAGCAGCTCCCGACAGGTCAACACTGAAGCTTTCTTT

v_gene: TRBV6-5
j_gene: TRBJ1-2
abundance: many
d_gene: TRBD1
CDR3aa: CASSPRQGAPYGYTF
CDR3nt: TGTGCCAGCAGTCCGAGACAGGGGGCCCCATATGGCTACACCTTC